This paragraph covers one T cell receptor (beta chain) sequence. These data are taken from a study of blood T cell repertoires in COVID-19. Background on the study: Sites across the United States, Italy and Spain contributed samples from acute and convalescent COVID-19. Sample material is recorded as cDNA or gDNA derived from T cells, B-cell-depleted T cells, or PBMCs.

The ends were cut back, 2 bases at V and 5 bases at J, with 6 bases in the middle. This CDR3 has 12 amino acids. Germline V CDR1 and CDR2: KGHSH, LQKENI. Per the original methods: Cell counts per sample came from amplifying reference gene primers. Generated by immunoSEQ multiplex PCR, the TCRdb table keeps only in-frame clones and is missing some. Clone size and V and J calls were adopted from that table, with D and trimming inferred from the DNA. The sample yields 200,000 to 250,000 clones, about 85% seen once. The clonotype comes from a woman younger than 30 who had recovered from COVID-19. The specimen was peripheral blood. V is TRBV18 and J is TRBJ1-2; a weak D match, TRBD1 (5 bases). CDR3 DNA: TGTGCCAGCTCACCATCAGGGTATGGCTACACCTTC. It is translated as CASSPSGYGYTF.